These 14 T cell receptor beta chains were all obtained from the same sample, sequenced in a study of blood T cell repertoires in COVID-19. The table came from immunoSEQ multiplex PCR; TCRdb's copy has only in-frame clones and leaves some out. In the table there are more than 85,000 clones, around 80% of which are singletons. The sequencing sample was made of peripheral blood. The origin of the receptors is a man between 65 and 85 years old with acute or convalescent COVID-19.

This clone was observed once. The V call is TRBV18, the J call TRBJ1-1; perhaps TRBD1 as D (5 bases). This CDR3 is built from 13 residues. The germline V and J ends were trimmed by 3 bases and 8 bases, with 13 bases remaining between them. The germline V gene encodes CDR1 KGHSH and CDR2 LQKENI. The CDR3: CASSPSDSREAFF. DNA for the CDR3: TGTGCCAGCTCACCCAGCGACAGCCGGGAAGCTTTCTTT.

The chain has TRBV7-2 and TRBJ2-7, with 9 bases identical to TRBD1. The germline V gene has CDR1 SGHTA and CDR2 FQGNSA. CDR3 size: 15 residues. V dropped 3 bases and J dropped 0; count of bases not matched to a gene: 3. The CDR3 nucleotides are TGTGCCAGCAGCTTGGGGACAGGGTTCTCCTACGAGCAGTACTTC. Encoded protein: CASSLGTGFSYEQYF.

As concerns this clone: An end of the junction differs from the germline gene, which may be a read error. The rearrangement uses TRBV7-7 and TRBJ1-3; possibly TRBD1 for D (5 bases). CDR1 is SSHAT and CDR2 is FNYEAQ in the germline V gene (reference sequence). The CDR3 extends over 13 amino acids. The CDR3 reads CASSLGAGNTIYF. DNA for the CDR3: TGTGCTAGCAGCCTAGGGGCCGGAAACACCATATATTTT. The entire variable domain, with the rest obtained from reference TRBV7-7 and TRBJ1-3, is as follows: GAGVSQSPRYKVTKRGQDVTLRCDPISSHATLYWYQQALGQGPEFLTYFNYEAQPDKSGLPSDRFSAERPEGSISTLTIQRTEQRDSAMYRCASSLGAGNTIYFGEGSWLTVV.

The rearrangement joins TRBV7-3 to TRBJ2-2; no reliable D call. CDR1 and CDR2 (germline): SGHTA, FQGTGA. Deletions cut 5 bases from V and 1 base from J, with 14 bases between. This CDR3 contains 16 residues. The CDR3 DNA reads as TGTGCCAGCAGCCCTCGAAGGCAGGAGAACACCGGGGAGCTGTTTTTT. It encodes CASSPRRQENTGELFF. The complete variable domain, with remaining parts taken from reference TRBV7-3 and TRBJ2-2, reads GAGVSQTPSNKVTEKGKYVELRCDPISGHTALYWYRQSLGQGPEFLIYFQGTGAADDSGLPNDRFFAVRPEGSVSTLKIQRTERGDSAVYLCASSPRRQENTGELFFGEGSRLTVL.

The gene calls are TRBV19 and TRBJ2-6; possibly TRBD1 for D (7 bases). The germline V gene has CDR1 LNHDA and CDR2 SQIVND (reference sequence). The CDR3 extends over 19 amino acids. Trimming took 6 bases from V and 0 from J, leaving 21 bases between them. The CDR3: CASSSLGRGQRSGANVLTF. The CDR3 DNA reads TGTGCCAGTAGCTCGCTAGGGCGGGGACAGCGCTCTGGGGCCAACGTCCTGACTTTC.

The V and J genes are TRBV6-5 and TRBJ1-2, with no clear D. Germline CDR1 and CDR2: MNHEY and SVGAGI. V lost 5 bases and J lost 5, with 12 bases in between. The CDR3 consists of 13 residues. The CDR3 DNA follows: TGTGCCAGCAGTCCCGCAGGTCTTTATGGCTACACCTTC. This gives the protein CASSPAGLYGYTF.

The chain couples TRBV27 to TRBJ1-4, with 8 bases matching TRBD1. Germline V gives CDR1 MNHEY, CDR2 SMNVEV (reference sequence). The junction had 4 bases not matched to a gene; V was cut back by 6 bases and J by 4 bases. This CDR3 spans 14 amino acids. Here the CDR3 reads CASSQGQVNEKLFF. The CDR3 DNA reads TGTGCCAGCAGCCAGGGACAGGTTAATGAAAAACTGTTTTTT.

V usage is TRBV11-2 and J usage is TRBJ2-7, with a weak D call TRBD2 (5 bases). The germline gives CDR1 SGHAT, CDR2 FQNNGV. The CDR3 consists of 14 residues. Trimming cost V 5 bases and J 1 base, with 12 bases left between them. CDR3 nucleotide sequence: TGTGCCAGCAGCCCCCGGACTGGATCCTACGAGCAGTACTTC. Translation: CASSPRTGSYEQYF.

This chain connects TRBV2 to TRBJ1-4; maybe TRBD1 (5 bases). CDR1 and CDR2 (germline): SNHLY, FYNNEI. The CDR3 contains 15 residues. V was pared by 7 bases and J by 3 bases, with 15 bases between. The CDR3 is CASILPGWANEKLFF. The CDR3 region has the DNA TGTGCCAGCATCCTACCAGGGTGGGCTAATGAAAAACTGTTTTTT. The full variable domain, its missing parts supplied by reference TRBV2 and TRBJ1-4, is EPEVTQTPSHQVTQMGQEVILRCVPISNHLYFYWYRQILGQKVEFLVSFYNNEISEKSEIFDDQFSVERPDGSNFTLKIRSTKLEDSAMYFCASILPGWANEKLFFGSGTQLSVL.

The chain recombines TRBV14 with TRBJ2-1, with D maybe TRBD2 (5 bases). CDR1 is SGHDN, CDR2 FVKESK, per germline. V lost 7 bases and J lost 8, with 15 bases in between. The CDR3 runs 13 residues. As DNA, the CDR3 is TGTGCCAGCACCCCCAGCGGTCGAGATGAGCAGTTCTTC. Protein: CASTPSGRDEQFF.

The rearrangement joins TRBV29-1 to TRBJ2-1; 7 nucleotides match TRBD2. Per the germline V gene, CDR1 is SQVTM and CDR2 is ANQGSEA. This CDR3 spans 16 amino acids. V lost 1 base, J lost 0 bases, and 6 bases stayed unmatched. The CDR3 spells CSVEVGRGSSYNEQFF. CDR3 in DNA: TGCAGCGTTGAAGTAGGTCGCGGGAGCTCCTACAATGAGCAGTTCTTC.

V gene TRBV2 combines with J gene TRBJ2-7, with 7 bases identical to TRBD1. Germline CDR1 and CDR2: SNHLY and FYNNEI. CDR3 length: 13 amino acids. V lost 6 bases to trimming and J lost 2 bases; unmatched junction nucleotides: 4. As DNA, the CDR3 is TGTGCCAGCAGGACCGGACAGGCCTACGAGCAGTACTTC. It is translated as CASRTGQAYEQYF.

This sequence joins TRBV5-6 and TRBJ2-2; 8 bases are shared with TRBD2. This CDR3 contains 16 residues. Per the germline V gene, CDR1 is SGHDT and CDR2 is YYEEEE. Losses at the gene ends were 0 bases for V and 6 bases for J; bases not matched to a gene: 7. CDR3 DNA: TGTGCCAGCAGCTTGGAAGGGACTAGGTGGTCCGGGGAGCTGTTTTTT. Its translation: CASSLEGTRWSGELFF.

V is TRBV24-1 and J is TRBJ1-4; perhaps TRBD1 as D (5 bases). The germline gives CDR1 KGHDR, CDR2 SFDVKD. The CDR3 contains 14 residues. Between the trimmed V and J ends, which lost 6 bases and 5 bases, there was a span of 12 bases. CDR3 sequence: CATSRGGTNEKLFF. The CDR3 nucleotides read TGTGCCACCAGTCGGGGGGGAACGAATGAAAAACTGTTTTTT.